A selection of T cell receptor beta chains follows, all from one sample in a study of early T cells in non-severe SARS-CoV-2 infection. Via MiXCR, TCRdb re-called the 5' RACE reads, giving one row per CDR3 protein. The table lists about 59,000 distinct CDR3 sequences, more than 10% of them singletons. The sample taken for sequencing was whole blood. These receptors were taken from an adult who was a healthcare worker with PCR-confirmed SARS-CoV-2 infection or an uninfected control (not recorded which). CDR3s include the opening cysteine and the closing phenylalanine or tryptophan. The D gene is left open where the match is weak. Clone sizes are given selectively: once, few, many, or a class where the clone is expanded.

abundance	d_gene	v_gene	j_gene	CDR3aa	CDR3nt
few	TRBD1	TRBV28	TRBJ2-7	CASSPPGQGVREQYF	TGTGCCAGCAGTCCGCCGGGACAGGGGGTAAGAGAGCAGTACTTC
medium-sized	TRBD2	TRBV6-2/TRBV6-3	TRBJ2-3	CASSERGELTDTQYF	TGTGCCAGCAGTGAACGGGGGGAACTCACAGATACGCAGTATTTT
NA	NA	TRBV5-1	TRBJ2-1	CASSLAEGDEQFF	TGCGCCAGCAGCTTGGCCGAGGGGGATGAGCAGTTCTTC
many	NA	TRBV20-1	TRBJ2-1	CSAYGGQSLYNEQFF	TGCAGTGCCTACGGCGGCCAATCCTTATACAATGAGCAGTTCTTC
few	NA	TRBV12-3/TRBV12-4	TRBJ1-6	CASSTGISYNSPLHF	TGTGCCAGCAGCACAGGCATCTCCTATAATTCACCCCTCCACTTT
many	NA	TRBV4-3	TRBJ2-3	CASSHDDNSGNTQYF	TGCGCCAGCAGCCACGATGACAATTCCGGGAATACGCAGTATTTT
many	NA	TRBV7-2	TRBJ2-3	CASSRSGALSTDTQYF	TGTGCCAGCAGCCGCTCGGGGGCCTTGAGCACAGATACGCAGTATTTT
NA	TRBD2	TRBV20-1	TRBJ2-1	CSANGLAGASNEQFF	TGCAGTGCTAACGGACTAGCGGGGGCCTCCAATGAGCAGTTCTTC
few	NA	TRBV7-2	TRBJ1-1	CASSLFFTEAFF	TGTGCCAGCAGCTTATTCTTTACTGAAGCTTTCTTT
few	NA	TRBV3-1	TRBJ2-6	CASSQAGANVLTF	TGTGCCAGCAGCCAGGCCGGGGCCAACGTCCTGACTTTC
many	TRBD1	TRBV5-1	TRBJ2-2	CASGQGGNTGELFF	TGCGCCAGCGGACAGGGGGGAAACACCGGGGAGCTGTTTTTT
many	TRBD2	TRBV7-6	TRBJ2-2	CASSSLAGGSTGELFF	TGTGCCAGCAGCTCCTTAGCGGGGGGGTCCACCGGGGAGCTGTTTTTT
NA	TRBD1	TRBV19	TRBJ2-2	CAIKPGQYTGELFF	TGTGCCATTAAGCCGGGACAGTACACCGGGGAGCTGTTTTTT
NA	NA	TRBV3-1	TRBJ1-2	CASSQGGRAGYTF	TGTGCCAGCAGCCAAGGAGGCAGGGCTGGCTACACCTTC
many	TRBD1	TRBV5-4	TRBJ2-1	CASSLQGQGYNEQFF	TGTGCCAGCAGCCTACAGGGGCAGGGATACAATGAGCAGTTCTTC
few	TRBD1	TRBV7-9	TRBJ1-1	CASSQQQGPNTEAFF	TGTGCCAGCAGCCAGCAACAGGGGCCGAACACTGAAGCTTTCTTT
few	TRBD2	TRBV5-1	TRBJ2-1	CASSLAPSGGAYNEQFF	TGCGCCAGCAGCTTGGCCCCTAGCGGGGGGGCCTACAATGAGCAGTTCTTC
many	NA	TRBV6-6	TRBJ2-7	CASSYSGSYEQYF	TGTGCCAGCAGTTACTCGGGGAGTTACGAGCAGTACTTC
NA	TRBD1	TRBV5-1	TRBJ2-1	CASSLQRQGSYNEQFF	TGCGCCAGCAGCTTGCAGCGACAGGGGTCCTACAATGAGCAGTTCTTC
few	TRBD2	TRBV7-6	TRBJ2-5	CASSLVSGGTQTQYF	TGTGCCAGCAGCTTAGTTAGCGGGGGAACCCAGACCCAGTACTTC
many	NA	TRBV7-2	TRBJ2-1	CASSPNLGVAEFF	TGTGCCAGCAGCCCAAATCTCGGGGTGGCGGAGTTCTTC
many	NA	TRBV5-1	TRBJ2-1	CASSLANEQFF	TGCGCCAGCAGCTTGGCCAATGAGCAGTTCTTC
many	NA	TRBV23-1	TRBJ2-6	CASSHLGKEGSGPGANVLTF	TGCGCCAGCAGTCACTTGGGGAAAGAGGGATCGGGGCCTGGGGCCAACGTCCTGACTTTC
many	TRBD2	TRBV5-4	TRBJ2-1	CASSFGLAGESEQFF	TGTGCCAGCAGCTTTGGACTAGCGGGGGAGAGTGAGCAGTTCTTC
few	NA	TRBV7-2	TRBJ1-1	CASTGRTEAFF	TGTGCCAGCACCGGGCGCACTGAAGCTTTCTTT
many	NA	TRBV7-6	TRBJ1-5	CASSLGAGQPQHF	TGTGCCAGCAGCTTAGGGGCGGGTCAGCCCCAGCATTTT